The source of this T cell receptor beta chain is a study of T cells in localized non-small cell lung cancer. Germline trimming cut 5 bases from V and 5 bases from J; bases unmatched to any gene: 12. The CDR3 is made up of 18 amino acids. Germline V gene sequence: CDR1 SGHTA, CDR2 FQGNSA. Some clones are missing from TCRdb's copy, which holds only in-frame ones; the method was immunoSEQ multiplex PCR. The table lists roughly 34,000 clones, about 90% of them singletons, with 15% to 20% in the top ten. This chain uses TRBV7-2 with TRBJ2-2; 12 bases fit TRBD1. The receptor comes from a man aged 35 to 69 with stage III lung adenocarcinoma. The sample was peripheral blood mononuclear cells, taken before any cancer treatment. CDR3 DNA sequence: TGTGCCAGCAGCCTGACCCCTGCGGGACAGGGGGCTACCGGGGAGCTGTTTTTT. Encoded protein: CASSLTPAGQGATGELFF.